Sequencing of this T cell receptor (beta chain) was carried out in a study of graft-versus-host responses after intestinal transplantation. Whole-study context: Recipients received multivisceral, liver-intestinal, or isolated intestinal transplants. Each patient got anti-thymocyte globulin induction, then tacrolimus and steroids for around 3 years. General study findings and limits: Graft-versus-host to host-versus-graft clonal ratios in allografts were high in patients with graft-donor T cell macrochimerism.

In the case of this clone: The antigen is unknown.

There are 14 residues in the CDR3. Between the trimmed V and J ends, which lost 5 bases and 5 bases, there was a span of 15 bases. The V gene's germline CDR1 is MDHEN and CDR2 SYDVKM. Clones were read by immunoSEQ multiplex PCR, and TCRdb kept only the in-frame ones, dropping some. The top ten hold over 1.3% of the sample, which has 99,000 or so clones, more than 70% seen once. This clonotype was obtained from a human patient who received an intestinal transplant, so some T cells may come from the graft donor. This material consisted of PBMCs, taken 255 days after intestinal transplant. The gene calls are TRBV28 and TRBJ1-2; D is undetermined. The chain's CDR3 is CASSLRSATYGYTF. Here the CDR3 DNA reads TGTGCCAGCAGTCTTAGGTCAGCAACTTATGGCTACACCTTC.